This TCR beta chain emerged from a study of blood T cell repertoires in COVID-19 (dated by TCRdb to about 2020). In the study overall: Samples from collaborators originated in the United States, Italy and Spain and spanned both the acute and convalescent phases of COVID-19. The prospective study material was composed of cDNA or gDNA derived from T cells, B-cell-depleted T cells, or PBMCs. Deeply sampled blood TCRbeta repertoires from subjects exposed to, actively infected with, or recovered from COVID-19 were included in the dataset. The repertoires were released in a freely available public database meant as a resource for research on the immune response to SARS-CoV-2. Samples came from the ongoing ImmuneRACE study (first 160 participants) plus 1,254 subjects from 6 global collaborators. Sample metadata almost always included a de-identified subject ID, COVID-19 status, age in years and sex. Where available, HLA class I and class II types were obtained from metadata supplied by the sample provider rather than from assay-based typing.

Worth noting for this clone: Its binding antigen is unknown. No quality values exist for individual bases; no much larger clone is one base distant.

The immunoSEQ Assay, a bias-controlled multiplex PCR, was used to amplify TCRbeta CDR3 regions from genomic DNA. The original methods were these. Within the assay, amplification of reference gene primers was used to estimate how many nucleated cells each sample contained. Sequence reads were collapsed and filtered to measure the absolute abundance of every unique TCRbeta CDR3 rearrangement. For each sample, productive Simpson clonality was calculated as the square root of Simpson's diversity index over productive rearrangements. Here the immuneACCESS table is served through TCRdb, limited to in-frame sequences with V and J called. Missing clones are a known gap in these copies; in checked studies unresolved V genes cover under half, and the rest lacks a known reason. The DNA gave D and trimming, while V, J and clone size come from that table. Counted in this sample were around 45,000 clones; 75% to 85% of them appeared once. The ten largest make up around 8% of the sample.

In the germline V gene, CDR1 corresponds to SGHNT and CDR2 to YENEEA. The CDR3, cysteine through phenylalanine, is 16 amino acids long. Just the 48-base CDR3 DNA is kept, in frame starting at base 1. V is trimmed back by 5 bases and J by 5 bases, and the junction contains 12 bases that no gene match accounts for. The collaborating institutions used their own protocols to collect whole blood in K2EDTA tubes. For TCRbeta analysis, collaborators shipped samples as frozen whole blood, isolated PBMCs, or DNA extracted from either of those sample types. Points the paper makes about the study in general: How much clinical and demographic metadata was included differed by source and by participant, and the metadata was provided uncurated.

This clonotype was obtained from a man older than 75 in a cohort sampled during active COVID-19. Here the chain combines TRBV11-3 and TRBJ2-5, with 9 central nucleotides matching TRBD1. The sequenced material came from peripheral blood. The DNA reads TGTGCCAGCAGCCCGGGACAGGGTGTCGATTCGGAGACCCAGTACTTC. Its protein is CASSPGQGVDSETQYF.